The source of this T cell receptor beta chain is a study of blood T cell repertoires in COVID-19. Sequencing used immunoSEQ multiplex PCR; TCRdb keeps in-frame clones, though not all of them. The table has approximately 450,000 clones, over 75% seen once. V lost 6 bases and J 6 bases, leaving 14 bases between the germline ends. The CDR3 is 14 residues long. Germline values: CDR1 SEHNR, CDR2 FQNEAQ (reference sequence). Clinical history reported by participants formed the basis on which cohorts were assigned. The receptor was derived from a man aged 30 to 39 who had recovered from COVID-19. Sequenced material: PBMCs or T cells enriched from blood (not recorded which). J is TRBJ1-4 and V is TRBV7-9; D is ambiguous. CDR3 loop: CASRPGPEDEKLFF. In nucleotides, the CDR3 is TGTGCCAGCAGACCCGGGCCGGAGGATGAAAAACTGTTTTTT.